The text below deals with one TCR beta chain. This clone was observed a few times. Its cognate antigen has yet to be identified. No clone much larger than this one lies a single base away; base qualities are absent. The healthy control group was made up of 30 to 45 blood donors, and the Finnish Red Cross blood service supplied their buffy coats. All TCR-sequenced material derived from peripheral blood: patient blood samples and healthy donor buffy coats. Ficoll-Hypaque gradient centrifugation was used to isolate peripheral blood mononuclear cells. For the healthy controls, CD4+ cells were obtained from buffy coats by magnetic purification. Genomic DNA was extracted with the Gentra Puregene Cell and Tissue kit and quantified on a Qubit 2.0 fluorometer. The germline V end is reduced by 5 bases and the J end by 7 bases; junction bases left unmatched: 8. From the germline V gene, CDR1 is MGHRA and CDR2 is YSYEKL. From the cysteine up to the phenylalanine, the CDR3 has a length of 15 residues. Of the read, only the CDR3 DNA is kept; its 45 bases are in frame from base 1.

The data derive from a study of STAT5B mutations in CD4+ large granular lymphocyte leukemia (dated by TCRdb to the early 2020s). Notes on the research overall: Among the healthy controls, the CDR3 'QG' motif was associated with a particular HLA allele. The TCRbeta repertoires of CD4+ T-cell large granular lymphocyte leukemia patients were compared with the TCRbeta repertoires of healthy blood donors. The purity of purified fractions was confirmed by flow cytometry on FACSCanto II or FACSVerse to exceed 95% among lymphocytes. Findings and caveats that apply to the study as a whole: The main leukemic clonotypes were found to be private to each patient, although over 20% of the main leukemic clonotypes were detected at low frequency in the non-leukemic repertoires of other patients. TRBV06-family usage was enriched among the top patient clones (8/27) compared with healthy controls (2/35). Data were not HLA-matched; higher clonality in CD4+ versus CD8+ T-LGLL could reflect the relatively small sample size. Compared with healthy CD4+ repertoires, CD4-sorted patient repertoires appeared more clonal, and this difference remained even after the putative leukemic clones were removed.

TCRbeta rearrangements were sequenced from genomic DNA using the immunoSEQ assay at survey resolution. Turning to the authors' computational methods: In the TCR sequencing data, the smallest productive clonotype frequency that could be detected was 2.59 x 10-5. Analyses included only productive TCRbeta rearrangements, meaning complete and in-frame sequences. Clonality for each sample was calculated as Simpson clonality in the immunoSEQ Analyzer version 3.0. Clones were categorized by frequency as very rare, small, medium, large (1-20%) or hyperexpanded (>20%). OLGA 1.2.3 estimated generation probabilities, VDJtools produced V-gene circos plots, VDJdb was queried for specificities, and GLIPH identified CDR3 motifs. As stored in TCRdb, this immuneACCESS dataset retains in-frame rearrangements with V and J assigned. A fraction of the clones does not appear; measured against another copy, unresolved V genes explain less than half of the discrepancy, and the remainder lacks a known reason. V, J and clone size are those of that table, while D and trimming were read from the DNA. Present in this sample are approximately 32,000 clones, 69% of which were seen just once. The ten largest clonotypes hold around 2.9% of the sample.

The origin of this receptor is a human donor in good health. The chain links TRBV4-1 with TRBJ1-5; 10 nucleotides in the junction match TRBD1. The sample comprised CD4+ T cells from blood buffy coats. The CDR3 loop reads CASSVGTGVSQPQHF. The DNA sequence is as follows: TGCGCCAGCAGCGTCGGGACAGGGGTTTCGCAGCCCCAGCATTTT.